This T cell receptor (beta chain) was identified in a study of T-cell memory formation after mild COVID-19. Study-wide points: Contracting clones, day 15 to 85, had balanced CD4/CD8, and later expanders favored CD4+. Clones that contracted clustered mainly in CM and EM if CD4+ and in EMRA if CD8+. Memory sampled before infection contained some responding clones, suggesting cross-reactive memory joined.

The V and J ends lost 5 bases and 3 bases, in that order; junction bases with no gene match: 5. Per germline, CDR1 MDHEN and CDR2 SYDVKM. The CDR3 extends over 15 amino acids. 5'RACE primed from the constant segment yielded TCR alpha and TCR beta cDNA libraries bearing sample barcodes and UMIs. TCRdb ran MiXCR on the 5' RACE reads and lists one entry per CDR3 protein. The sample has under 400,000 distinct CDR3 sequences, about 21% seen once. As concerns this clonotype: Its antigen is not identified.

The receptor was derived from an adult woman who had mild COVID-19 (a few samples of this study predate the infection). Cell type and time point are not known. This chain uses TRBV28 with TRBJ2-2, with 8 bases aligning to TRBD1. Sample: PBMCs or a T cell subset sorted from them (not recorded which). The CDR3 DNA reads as TGTGCCAGCAGTGCCTCGGACAGGGACACCGGGGAGCTGTTTTTT. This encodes CASSASDRDTGELFF.